The 9 T cell receptor beta chains given below trace back to one sample, sequenced in a study of graft-versus-host responses after intestinal transplantation. This table comes from immunoSEQ multiplex PCR, and its TCRdb copy is limited to in-frame clones, with some not included. The sample lists 85,000 to 130,000 clones; roughly 87% were seen once. Which antigens these TCRs recognize remains unknown. Sequenced material: unstimulated CD4+ T cells sorted from spleen or lymph node cells, taken before intestinal transplant. These receptors originate from a human donor who received an intestinal transplant.

The chain employs TRBV5-4 and TRBJ2-3, with D uncertain. Per germline, CDR1 SGHNT and CDR2 YYREEE (reference sequence). Trimming left V 0 bases short and J 2 bases short, with 10 bases between. The CDR3 length is 15 residues. CDR3 protein: CASSLDHSPTDTQYF. The CDR3 nucleotides read TGTGCCAGCAGCTTGGATCACAGTCCCACAGATACGCAGTATTTT.

The J gene is TRBJ2-7, the V gene TRBV27; the D gene is possibly TRBD1 (7 bases). Germline CDR1 and CDR2: MNHEY and SMNVEV (reference sequence). The CDR3 consists of 15 residues. The V end lost 2 bases, the J end lost 2 bases, and 13 bases lay between the germline ends. The CDR3 is CASSLRQGGPYEQYF. The DNA of the CDR3 is TGTGCCAGCAGTTTACGCCAGGGGGGACCCTACGAGCAGTACTTC.

The rearrangement links TRBV18 to TRBJ1-6, with a weak D call TRBD1 (6 bases). Germline V gene lookup returns CDR1 KGHSH and CDR2 LQKENI. The CDR3 is 16 residues long. V gave up 5 bases and J gave up 8 bases, with 19 bases separating them. This CDR3 is CASSTSGAQRDSPLHF. CDR3 bases: TGTGCCAGCTCAACCTCGGGGGCCCAACGCGATTCACCCCTCCACTTT. Drawing the rest from reference TRBV18 and TRBJ1-6, the complete variable domain is NAGVMQNPRHLVRRRGQEARLRCSPMKGHSHVYWYRQLPEEGLKFMVYLQKENIIDESGMPKERFSAEFPKEGPSILRIQQVVRGDSAAYFCASSTSGAQRDSPLHFGNGTRLTVT.

This clone was counted once. The CDR3 here is CASRDQGTGSYGYTF. The CDR3 nucleotides are TGTGCCAGCAGAGATCAAGGGACAGGAAGCTATGGCTACACCTTC. The V call is TRBV6-1, the J call TRBJ1-2, with 8 bases fitting TRBD1. The CDR3 has 15 residues. J was trimmed by 4 bases and V by 6 bases; bases with no gene match: 10. Germline V CDR1 and CDR2: MNHNS, SASEGT.

This clone was counted between two and nine times. CDR3 loop: CASSIRGRGDQPQHF. As DNA, the CDR3 is TGTGCCAGTAGTATTAGGGGGCGGGGTGATCAGCCCCAGCATTTT. The V gene is TRBV19, the J gene TRBJ1-5; 7 bases are a match to TRBD1. Per the germline V gene, CDR1 is LNHDA and CDR2 is SQIVND (reference sequence). V lost 3 bases, J lost 5 bases, and 7 bases stayed unmatched. This CDR3 has 15 amino acids. Full variable domain (rest looked up from reference TRBV19 and TRBJ1-5): DGGITQSPKYLFRKEGQNVTLSCEQNLNHDAMYWYRQDPGQGLRLIYYSQIVNDFQKGDIAEGYSVSREKKESFPLTVTSAQKNPTAFYLCASSIRGRGDQPQHFGDGTRLSIL.

The chain recombines TRBV30 with TRBJ2-7; TRBD1 is a possible D gene (7 bases). Germline values: CDR1 GTSNPN, CDR2 SVGIG (reference sequence). Deletions cut 1 base from V and 3 bases from J, with 19 bases between. The CDR3 runs 16 residues. CDR3 nucleotides: TGTGCCTGGAGTGGATACGGAGGGACAGCCTACTACGAGCAGTACTTC. Translation gives CAWSGYGGTAYYEQYF. Filled out from reference TRBV30 and TRBJ2-7, the complete variable domain reads SQTIHQWPATLVQPVGSPLSLECTVEGTSNPNLYWYRQAAGRGLQLLFYSVGIGQISSEVPQNLSASRPQDRQFILSSKKLLLSDSGFYLCAWSGYGGTAYYEQYFGPGTRLTVT.

This chain links TRBV2 with TRBJ2-5; D gene unclear. Trimming cost V 9 bases and J 1 base, with 9 bases left between them. The CDR3 totals 12 residues. Looked up from germline, CDR1 is SNHLY and CDR2 is FYNNEI. The CDR3 nucleotides read TGTGCCAGGAGCCCATCCCAAGAGACCCAGTACTTC. This codes for CARSPSQETQYF.

The V call is TRBV10-1, the J call TRBJ1-3; D call uncertain. Germline V lookup: CDR1 WNHNN, CDR2 SYGVQD (reference sequence). The length of the CDR3 is 9 residues. V dropped 8 bases and J dropped 8 bases, with 4 bases sitting between them. CDR3 nucleotide sequence: TGCGCCAGCTGGGACACCATATATTTT. Translating it yields CASWDTIYF.

The chain couples TRBV5-6 to TRBJ1-3, with D unresolved. CDR1 is SGHDT, CDR2 YYEEEE, per germline. The CDR3 is made up of 14 amino acids. Trimming removed 2 bases from V and 2 bases from J, with 8 bases in between. The CDR3 loop reads CASSFVGTGNTIYF. CDR3 sequence (DNA): TGTGCCAGCAGCTTCGTAGGGACTGGAAACACCATATATTTT.